What follows is one T cell receptor (beta chain) and its context. Its cognate antigen is unknown. The sample belongs to a study of T cell repertoires in cytomegalovirus infection. Turning to the study itself: Public TCR beta signatures were indicative of both CMV infection and a matching HLA type.

Points from the study as a whole: Within the response measured ex vivo, HLA-C-restricted CMV-specific TCR beta clonotypes were dominant.

A single record per CDR3 protein comes from TCRdb applying MiXCR to the reads. The table shows 170,000 or so distinct CDR3 sequences, with approximately 17% occurring only once. CDR1 SGHAT and CDR2 FQDESV come from the germline V gene (reference sequence). V was trimmed by 5 bases and J by 8 bases, leaving 10 bases between them. The CDR3 loop spans 12 amino acids. Material: CD8+ T cells from PBMCs. The V gene is TRBV11-1, the J gene TRBJ2-1; D remains unclear. This TCR was recovered from a human donor in good health (CMV status not recorded). Some clones in this sample may be carry-over from other donors' samples. The CDR3 sequence: CASSLKGDEQFF. The CDR3 DNA is TGTGCCAGCAGCCTAAAGGGCGATGAGCAGTTCTTC.